Below are 30 T cell receptor beta chains sequenced from a single sample in a study of shared clonotypes between healthy human individuals. It was CD45RO-negative cells, positively selected for CCR7, that made up naive CD8 cells, with terminally differentiated effector memory CD45RA+ cells excluded. TCRdb keeps only in-frame clones here, not all; method: immunoSEQ multiplex PCR. The sample contains millions of clones, 85% to 95% of which appear only once. The sequencing input was naive CD8+ T cells sorted from blood. The receptors derive from a man between 18 and 35 years old in good health.

CDR3 sequence: CASSLVPPGQQETQYF. The CDR3 DNA reads TGTGCCAGCAGCTTAGTTCCCCCGGGACAGCAAGAGACCCAGTACTTC. This sequence joins TRBV7-6 and TRBJ2-5; 7 nucleotides match TRBD1. Germline CDR1 is SGHVS and CDR2 is FNYEAQ. The CDR3 contains 16 residues. V shed 1 base and J 2 bases; nucleotides not matched to a gene: 7. Drawing the rest from reference TRBV7-6 and TRBJ2-5, the complete variable domain is GAGVSQSPRYKVTKRGQDVALRCDPISGHVSLYWYRQALGQGPEFLTYFNYEAQQDKSGLPNDRFSAERPEGSISTLTIQRTEQRDSAMYRCASSLVPPGQQETQYFGPGTRLLVL.

V and J are TRBV30 and TRBJ2-7, with TRBD2 matching over 8 bases. The CDR3 runs to 14 residues. Germline V gives CDR1 GTSNPN, CDR2 SVGIG (reference sequence). The V and J ends lost 6 bases and 3 bases, in that order; junction bases with no gene match: 10. The CDR3 DNA follows: TGTGCCTGTGGAGGGGTAGCGGGGCTCTACGAGCAGTACTTC. Translation: CACGGVAGLYEQYF.

The chain recombines TRBV13 with TRBJ2-1, with a weak D call TRBD1 (6 bases). The CDR3 consists of 14 residues. Germline CDR1 reads PRHDT; CDR2 reads FYEKMQ (reference sequence). V gave up 3 bases and J gave up 7 bases, with 13 bases separating them. The CDR3 spells CASSFLQGQNEQFF. For the CDR3, the DNA is TGTGCCAGCAGCTTTTTGCAGGGGCAGAATGAGCAGTTCTTC. The variable domain in full, completed from reference TRBV13 and TRBJ2-1, reads AAGVIQSPRHLIKEKRETATLKCYPIPRHDTVYWYQQGPGQDPQFLISFYEKMQSDKGSIPDRFSAQQFSDYHSELNMSSLELGDSALYFCASSFLQGQNEQFFGPGTRLTVL.

In regard to this clone: The same CDR3 arises from other DNA sequences in this sample as well. The chain has TRBV19 and TRBJ2-7; 7 bases line up with TRBD1. J lost 1 base, V lost 5 bases, and 5 bases had no gene match. This CDR3 is 14 amino acids long. Germline V gene data show CDR1 as LNHDA and CDR2 as SQIVND (reference sequence). DNA of the CDR3: TGTGCCAGTAGTCCCGGGACAGCGTCCTACGAGCAGTACTTC. Its protein product is CASSPGTASYEQYF.

V usage is TRBV5-6 and J usage is TRBJ2-2; D unresolved. The V and J ends lost 4 bases and 0 bases respectively, with 10 bases between them. There are 15 residues in the CDR3. Germline CDR1 is SGHDT and CDR2 is YYEEEE. The CDR3 region is CASSVDYPNTGELFF. The CDR3 DNA is TGTGCCAGCAGCGTTGATTACCCGAACACCGGGGAGCTGTTTTTT.

The rearrangement uses TRBV10-2 and TRBJ2-5; D possibly corresponds to TRBD2 (6 bases). Germline CDR1 reads WSHSY; CDR2 reads SAAADI. The CDR3 is 16 amino acids. V was trimmed by 0 bases and J by 4 bases, leaving 15 bases between them. This CDR3 is CASSESFGRGRETQYF. DNA for the CDR3: TGCGCCAGCAGTGAGTCCTTCGGGAGAGGGAGAGAGACCCAGTACTTC.

A remark on this clone: Other DNA sequences within the sample encode an identical CDR3. The genes are TRBV27 and TRBJ1-2; D is ambiguous. CDR3 length: 13 amino acids. V lost 2 bases and J 2 bases, leaving 6 bases between the germline ends. CDR1 is MNHEY and CDR2 is SMNVEV in the germline V gene (reference sequence). CDR3 nucleotides: TGTGCCAGCAGTTTAACAGTAAACTATGGCTACACCTTC. Protein: CASSLTVNYGYTF.

This clone occurred a few times. In the same sample, other DNA sequences code for this CDR3. The chain couples TRBV4-1 to TRBJ1-1; TRBD1 aligns across 7 bases. V trimming: 3 bases; J trimming: 8 bases; junction bases outside the gene matches: 9. Germline V gives CDR1 MGHRA, CDR2 YSYEKL. The CDR3 contains 14 residues. DNA for the CDR3: TGCGCCAGCAGCCACACGACAGGGCGGACCGAAGCTTTCTTT. This translates into CASSHTTGRTEAFF.

This chain connects TRBV27 to TRBJ2-6; TRBD1 agrees at 7 bases. Germline loops: CDR1 MNHEY, CDR2 SMNVEV (reference sequence). The CDR3 consists of 18 residues. Losses at the gene ends were 5 bases for V and 3 bases for J; bases not matched to a gene: 13. The CDR3 reads CASSPQRQGIGGANVLTF. CDR3 nucleotides: TGTGCCAGCAGTCCCCAGAGACAGGGTATAGGTGGGGCCAACGTCCTGACTTTC.

The chain joins TRBV7-2 to TRBJ2-7; TRBD2 might be the D (5 bases). Trimming took 2 bases from V and 0 from J, leaving 14 bases between them. CDR3 length equals 16 residues. Germline assignment: CDR1 SGHTA and CDR2 FQGNSA. The CDR3 here is CASSLSVRVSSYEQYF. DNA for the CDR3: TGTGCCAGCAGCTTATCGGTGAGGGTAAGCTCCTACGAGCAGTACTTC.

Of note for this clone: At the DNA level, this CDR3 is encoded by other sequences in the same sample as well. The V call is TRBV9, the J call TRBJ2-3, with TRBD2 as a possible D gene (6 bases). This CDR3 contains 14 residues. Germline V lookup: CDR1 SGDLS, CDR2 YYNGEE. With 5 bases removed from V and 0 bases from J, the gap between germline ends came to 10 bases. CDR3 protein: CASSLAGSTDTQYF. Here the CDR3 DNA reads TGTGCCAGCAGTTTGGCGGGGAGCACAGATACGCAGTATTTT.

This sequence joins TRBV29-1 and TRBJ2-7; 8 bases map to TRBD1. Germline V lookup: CDR1 SQVTM, CDR2 ANQGSEA. The V segment lost 6 bases and the J segment 6 bases; nucleotides outside the gene matches: 7. This CDR3 is 12 amino acids long. Here the CDR3 reads CSVTGDFVEQYF. In nucleotides, the CDR3 is TGCAGCGTGACAGGGGATTTTGTCGAGCAGTACTTC.

The genes are TRBV28 and TRBJ2-1, with a possible D match to TRBD2 (5 bases). The CDR3 totals 13 residues. The V end was cut by 5 bases, the J end by 4 bases, with 9 bases between. The germline V gene encodes CDR1 MDHEN and CDR2 SYDVKM. The CDR3 region is CASSDGVYNEQFF. CDR3 bases: TGTGCCAGCAGTGACGGGGTTTACAATGAGCAGTTCTTC.

The chain uses TRBV6-8 and TRBJ1-1; unclear D gene. The CDR3 is made up of 15 amino acids. Germline assignment: CDR1 MNHGY and CDR2 SAAAGT. V dropped 0 bases and J dropped 0 bases, with 8 bases sitting between them. Here the CDR3 reads CASSYSTHLNTEAFF. In DNA, the CDR3 is TGTGCCAGCAGTTACTCAACCCATTTGAACACTGAAGCTTTCTTT.

The J gene is TRBJ2-1, the V gene TRBV10-3; 13 positions match TRBD2. CDR1 ENHRY and CDR2 SYGVKD come from the germline V gene. The CDR3 spans 16 residues. V lost 4 bases, J lost 9 bases, and 9 bases stayed unmatched. The CDR3 protein is CAISGSETSGRFEQFF. Written as DNA, the CDR3 is TGTGCCATCAGTGGGTCGGAGACTAGCGGGAGGTTTGAGCAGTTCTTC.

The chain carries TRBV5-1 and TRBJ1-1; 9 bases align to TRBD1. The CDR3 extends over 15 amino acids. The V gene's germline CDR1 is SGHRS and CDR2 YFSETQ. The ends lost 4 bases at V and 4 bases at J; junction bases unmatched: 8. The CDR3 reads CASSDPDRGGTEAFF. The CDR3 DNA follows: TGCGCCAGCAGCGACCCGGACAGGGGAGGCACTGAAGCTTTCTTT. Supplemented by reference TRBV5-1 and TRBJ1-1, the full variable domain reads KAGVTQTPRYLIKTRGQQVTLSCSPISGHRSVSWYQQTPGQGLQFLFEYFSETQRNKGNFPGRFSGRQFSNSRSEMNVSTLELGDSALYLCASSDPDRGGTEAFFGQGTRLTVV.

J is TRBJ2-7 and V is TRBV4-1; 9 positions match TRBD2. Germline values: CDR1 MGHRA, CDR2 YSYEKL. The CDR3 sequence is 16 residues long. V was clipped by 4 bases and J by 2 bases; unmatched bases: 9. Here the CDR3 DNA reads TGCGCCAGCAGCCCGTTAGCGGGAGCATACACCTACGAGCAGTACTTC. Translation gives CASSPLAGAYTYEQYF.

This clone showed up just once. The germline gene is not matched at one end of the junction; a read error may be the cause. The chain links TRBV6-5 to TRBJ1-2, with a tentative D call TRBD1 (5 bases). In germline, CDR1 is MNHEY, CDR2 SVGAGI. The CDR3 length is 11 residues. CDR3 sequence: CACRVDDGYTF. The DNA for the CDR3 is TGTGCCTGCAGGGTAGATGATGGCTACACCTTC.

The chain is built from TRBV29-1 and TRBJ2-1, with D possibly matching TRBD2 (6 bases). This CDR3 spans 13 amino acids. Germline V CDR1 and CDR2: SQVTM, ANQGSEA. V shed 3 bases and J shed 4 bases, with 10 bases lying between them. The CDR3 sequence is CSVDGGNYNEQFF. CDR3 nucleotides: TGCAGCGTTGACGGGGGAAATTACAATGAGCAGTTCTTC.

The chain employs TRBV4-1 and TRBJ1-2; D unresolved. Trimming pared 1 base from V and 0 bases from J, leaving 12 bases between. Germline assignment: CDR1 MGHRA and CDR2 YSYEKL. The CDR3 runs to 16 residues. CDR3 bases: TGCGCCAGCAGCCAAGCCAAAGAACCCGCTAACTATGGCTACACCTTC. Translating it yields CASSQAKEPANYGYTF.

This clone has just one count. V and J are TRBV5-1 and TRBJ1-1; 8 positions agree with TRBD1. CDR3 size: 14 residues. Germline values: CDR1 SGHRS, CDR2 YFSETQ. V was pared by 2 bases and J by 1 base, with 1 base of the junction left unmatched. CDR3 DNA: TGCGCCAGCAGCTTCGGGACAGGGAACACTGAAGCTTTCTTT. Its translation is CASSFGTGNTEAFF.

The count of this clone is one. V and J are TRBV6-6 and TRBJ2-5; D could derive from TRBD1 or TRBD2 (6 bases each). Germline V gene lookup returns CDR1 MNHNY and CDR2 SVGAGI (reference sequence). This CDR3 region has 16 residues. Between the trimmed V and J ends, which lost 1 base and 8 bases, there was a span of 20 bases. This CDR3 reads CASSYLWRGNGDTQYF. Here the CDR3 DNA reads TGTGCCAGCAGTTACTTATGGAGGGGGAATGGCGATACCCAGTACTTC.

The chain joins TRBV6-5 to TRBJ1-6; D gene ambiguous. The germline gives CDR1 MNHEY, CDR2 SVGAGI. V was clipped by 5 bases and J by 11 bases, with 13 bases between them. This CDR3 contains 13 residues. The CDR3 sequence is CASSPGPLTPLHF. CDR3 nucleotide sequence: TGTGCCAGCAGTCCCGGGCCACTAACACCCCTCCACTTT.

This chain connects TRBV6-5 to TRBJ2-3, with D perhaps TRBD2 (5 bases). The CDR3 covers 14 residues. V lost 6 bases to trimming and J lost 0 bases, with 10 bases between them. The germline V gene encodes CDR1 MNHEY and CDR2 SVGAGI. The CDR3 here is CASSWTGSTDTQYF. The CDR3 nucleotides are TGTGCCAGCAGCTGGACTGGTAGCACAGATACGCAGTATTTT.

This sequence joins TRBV23-1 and TRBJ1-1; TRBD1 agrees at 10 bases. TRBV23-1 is an ORF; its function is uncertain. V lost 3 bases, J lost 3 bases, and 10 bases stayed unmatched. CDR3 size: 17 residues. The CDR3 sequence: CASSQNAPGQGHTEAFF. The CDR3 DNA follows: TGCGCCAGCAGTCAGAACGCTCCGGGACAGGGGCACACTGAAGCTTTCTTT.

CDR3 region: CASSDSPADEQFF. DNA of the CDR3: TGTGCCAGCAGTGACTCGCCTGCTGATGAGCAGTTCTTC. The rearrangement links TRBV6-4 to TRBJ2-1; D call uncertain. V lost 0 bases and J lost 8, with 8 bases in between. The length of the CDR3 is 13 residues. Germline assignment: CDR1 MRHNA and CDR2 SNTAGT.

The rearrangement uses TRBV27 and TRBJ2-7; TRBD1 agrees at 7 bases. This CDR3 region has 15 residues. Germline CDR1 MNHEY, CDR2 SMNVEV (reference sequence). Germline trimming cut 3 bases from V and 3 bases from J; bases unmatched to any gene: 8. CDR3 DNA: TGTGCCAGCAGTTTCGGTTTGGGGACAGTCTACGAGCAGTACTTC. It codes for CASSFGLGTVYEQYF.

V and J are TRBV29-1 and TRBJ2-6; the D is unclear. Trimming took off 7 bases at V and 0 bases at J, with 7 bases between the two ends. This CDR3 has 13 amino acids. Germline CDR1 is SQVTM and CDR2 is ANQGSEA. The CDR3 spells CSAALSGANVLTF. In DNA form, the CDR3 reads TGCAGCGCTGCCCTCTCTGGGGCCAACGTCCTGACTTTC.

The J gene is TRBJ2-3, the V gene TRBV7-6, with 8 positions matching TRBD2. The J segment lost 4 bases and the V segment lost 1 base, leaving 13 bases of the junction unmatched. Germline CDR1 and CDR2: SGHVS and FNYEAQ. This CDR3 contains 18 residues. Here the CDR3 DNA reads TGTGCCAGCAGCTTAGGTCCTGCGGGGGGCTCCGGGGCAGATACGCAGTATTTT. Translated: CASSLGPAGGSGADTQYF.

The V and J genes are TRBV6-5 and TRBJ1-4, with 8 nucleotides matching TRBD1. The J segment lost 8 bases and the V segment lost 2 bases, leaving 7 bases of the junction unmatched. The CDR3 has 15 residues. Germline CDR1 and CDR2: MNHEY and SVGAGI. The CDR3 region has the DNA TGTGCCAGCAGTTACACCTCAGGGGGCCTAGAAAAACTGTTTTTT. Translation gives CASSYTSGGLEKLFF.